This T cell receptor beta chain was captured by sequencing in a study of blood T cell repertoires in COVID-19. Study details: Sources were T cells, B-cell-depleted T cells, or PBMCs; the material itself was cDNA or gDNA.

The assay was immunoSEQ multiplex PCR, and TCRdb's table has in-frame clones only and misses some. The sample has 76,000 or so clones, over 75% seen once. V lost 8 bases and J lost 3, with 12 bases in between. The CDR3 extends over 13 amino acids. Germline CDR1 reads MNHEY; CDR2 reads SMNVEV (reference sequence). This chain links TRBV27 with TRBJ2-3; possible D gene TRBD1, 5 bases. The sample was peripheral blood. The clonotype comes from a man aged 50 to 60 with acute or convalescent COVID-19. CDR3 DNA sequence: TGTGCCAGCGGTGGGGCTGCGACAGATACGCAGTATTTT. This codes for CASGGAATDTQYF.